The source of this TCR beta chain is a study of blood T cell repertoires in COVID-19. Looking at the study overall: Samples representing acute and convalescent COVID-19 were sourced from the United States, Italy and Spain. PBMCs, B-cell-depleted T cells, or T cells were the source of the cDNA or gDNA that made up the material.

Study processing details: From reference gene primer amplification, estimates of nucleated cell counts were derived. Assay used: immunoSEQ multiplex PCR; TCRdb lists only in-frame clones, some missing. The DNA was the basis for D and trimming; V, J and clone size are from that table. The data contain 75,000 to 100,000 clones, more than 75% of them seen just once; the ten biggest clones take up just under 20%. This CDR3 region has 14 residues. The junction had 5 bases not matched to a gene; V was cut back by 7 bases and J by 3 bases. CDR1 and CDR2 (germline): SQVTM, ANQGSEA. V and J are TRBV29-1 and TRBJ2-5; 13 bases are shared with TRBD2. The receptor's source is a human donor in a cohort sampled during active COVID-19. What was sequenced was peripheral blood. In nucleotides, the CDR3 is TGCAGCGGCCAACTAGCGGGAGGGGAAGAGACCCAGTACTTC. Residues: CSGQLAGGEETQYF.